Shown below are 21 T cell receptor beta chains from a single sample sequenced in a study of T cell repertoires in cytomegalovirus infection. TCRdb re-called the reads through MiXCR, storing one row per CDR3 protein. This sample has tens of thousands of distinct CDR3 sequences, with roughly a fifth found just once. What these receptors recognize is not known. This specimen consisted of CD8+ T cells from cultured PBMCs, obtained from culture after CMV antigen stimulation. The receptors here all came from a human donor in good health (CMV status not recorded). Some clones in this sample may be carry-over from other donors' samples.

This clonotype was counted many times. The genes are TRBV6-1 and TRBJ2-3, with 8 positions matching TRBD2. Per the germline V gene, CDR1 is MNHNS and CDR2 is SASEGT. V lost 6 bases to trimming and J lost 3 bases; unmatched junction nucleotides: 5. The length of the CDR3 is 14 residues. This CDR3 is CASSSRGVTDTQYF. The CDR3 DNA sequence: TGTGCCAGCAGCTCGCGGGGGGTTACAGATACGCAGTATTTT.

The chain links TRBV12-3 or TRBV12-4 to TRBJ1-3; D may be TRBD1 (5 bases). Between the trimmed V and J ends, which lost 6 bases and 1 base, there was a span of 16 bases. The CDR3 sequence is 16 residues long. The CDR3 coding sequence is TGTGCCAGCAGGCCCTCCGGGACGAAATCTGGAAACACCATATATTTT. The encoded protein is CASRPSGTKSGNTIYF.

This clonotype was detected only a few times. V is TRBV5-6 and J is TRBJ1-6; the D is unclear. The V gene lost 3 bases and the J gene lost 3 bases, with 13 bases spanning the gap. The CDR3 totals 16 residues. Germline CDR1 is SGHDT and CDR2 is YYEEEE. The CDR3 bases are TGTGCCAGCAGCTCCGGGGTGACCCTCTATAATTCACCCCTCCACTTT. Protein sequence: CASSSGVTLYNSPLHF.

CDR3 region: CAISELGRANEKLFF. Here the CDR3 DNA reads TGTGCCATCAGTGAGCTGGGGCGAGCTAATGAAAAACTGTTTTTT. The rearrangement links TRBV10-3 to TRBJ1-4; a weak D match, TRBD1 (5 bases). Trimming stripped 2 bases from V and 3 bases from J, with 10 bases between. Germline CDR1 ENHRY, CDR2 SYGVKD. The CDR3 runs 15 residues.

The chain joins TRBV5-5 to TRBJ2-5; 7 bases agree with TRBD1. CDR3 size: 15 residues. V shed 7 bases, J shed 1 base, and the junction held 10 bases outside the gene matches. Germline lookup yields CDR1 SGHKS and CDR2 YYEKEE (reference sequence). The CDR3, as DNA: TGTGCCAGCTTAGGGACAGATCTCTTCCAAGAGACCCAGTACTTC. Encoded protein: CASLGTDLFQETQYF.

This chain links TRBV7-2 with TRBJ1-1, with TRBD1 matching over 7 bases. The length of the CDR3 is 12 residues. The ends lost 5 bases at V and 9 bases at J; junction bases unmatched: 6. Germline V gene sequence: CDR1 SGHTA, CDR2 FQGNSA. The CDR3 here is CASSRKTGKAFF. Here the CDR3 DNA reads TGTGCCAGCAGCCGAAAGACAGGGAAAGCTTTCTTT.

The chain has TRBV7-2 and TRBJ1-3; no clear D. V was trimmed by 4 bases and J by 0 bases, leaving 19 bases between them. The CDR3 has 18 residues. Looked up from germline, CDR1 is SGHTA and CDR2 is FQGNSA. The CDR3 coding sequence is TGTGCCAGCAGCTCGCACCAAAGAGGGTCAAGCTCTGGAAACACCATATATTTT. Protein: CASSSHQRGSSSGNTIYF. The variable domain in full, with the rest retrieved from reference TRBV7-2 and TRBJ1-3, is GAGVSQSPSNKVTEKGKDVELRCDPISGHTALYWYRQSLGQGLEFLIYFQGNSAPDKSGLPSDRFSAERTGGSVSTLTIQRTQQEDSAVYLCASSSHQRGSSSGNTIYFGEGSWLTVV.

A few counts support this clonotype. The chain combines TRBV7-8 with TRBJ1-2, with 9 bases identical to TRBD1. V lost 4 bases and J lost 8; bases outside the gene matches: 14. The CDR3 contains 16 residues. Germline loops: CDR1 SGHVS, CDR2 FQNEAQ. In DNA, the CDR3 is TGTGCCAGCAGCTCAAGGACAGGGGAAGGTCTCGGGGGCTACACCTTC. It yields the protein CASSSRTGEGLGGYTF.

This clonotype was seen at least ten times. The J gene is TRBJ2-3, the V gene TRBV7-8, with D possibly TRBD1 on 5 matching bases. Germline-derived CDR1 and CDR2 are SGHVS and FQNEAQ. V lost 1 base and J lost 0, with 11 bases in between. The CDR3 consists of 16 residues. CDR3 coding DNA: TGTGCCAGCAGCTTAGAGTTAGCAGGGAGCACAGATACGCAGTATTTT. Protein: CASSLELAGSTDTQYF.

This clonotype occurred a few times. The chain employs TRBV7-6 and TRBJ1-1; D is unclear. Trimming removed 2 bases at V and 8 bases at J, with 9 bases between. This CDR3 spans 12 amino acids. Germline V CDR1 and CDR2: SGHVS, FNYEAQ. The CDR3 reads CASSLYGEEAFF. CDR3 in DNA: TGTGCCAGCAGCTTATACGGGGAGGAAGCTTTCTTT.

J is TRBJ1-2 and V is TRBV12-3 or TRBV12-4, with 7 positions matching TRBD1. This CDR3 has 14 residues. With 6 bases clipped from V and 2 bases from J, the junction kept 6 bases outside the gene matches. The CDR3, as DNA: TGTGCCAGCAGGTTGCAGGGGGAGAACTATGGCTACACCTTC. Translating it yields CASRLQGENYGYTF.

This CDR3 reads CASSRDYQETQYF. The DNA for the CDR3 is TGTGCCAGCAGCCGGGACTATCAAGAGACCCAGTACTTC. The V call is TRBV11-2, the J call TRBJ2-5; 7 bases agree with TRBD2. Per the germline V gene, CDR1 is SGHAT and CDR2 is FQNNGV. The V gene end was trimmed by 5 bases and the J gene end by 2 bases; junction bases not matched to a gene: 2. The CDR3 loop spans 13 amino acids.

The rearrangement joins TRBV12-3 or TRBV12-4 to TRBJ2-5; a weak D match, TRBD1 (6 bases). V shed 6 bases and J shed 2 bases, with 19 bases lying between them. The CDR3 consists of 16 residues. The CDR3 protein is CASSPVAGTPQETQYF. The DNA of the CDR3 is TGTGCCAGCAGCCCGGTCGCCGGGACACCACAAGAGACCCAGTACTTC.

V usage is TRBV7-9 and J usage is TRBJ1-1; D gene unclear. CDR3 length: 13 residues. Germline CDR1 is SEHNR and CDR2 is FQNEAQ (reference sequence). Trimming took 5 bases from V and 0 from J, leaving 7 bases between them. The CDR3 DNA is TGTGCCAGCAGCCTTCCGTTGAACACTGAAGCTTTCTTT. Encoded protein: CASSLPLNTEAFF.

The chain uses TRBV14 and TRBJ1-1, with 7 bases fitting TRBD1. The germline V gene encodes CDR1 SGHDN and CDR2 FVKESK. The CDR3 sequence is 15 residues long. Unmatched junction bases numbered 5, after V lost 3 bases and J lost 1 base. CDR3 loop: CASSQMGQSNTEAFF. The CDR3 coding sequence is TGTGCCAGCAGCCAGATGGGACAGTCGAACACTGAAGCTTTCTTT.

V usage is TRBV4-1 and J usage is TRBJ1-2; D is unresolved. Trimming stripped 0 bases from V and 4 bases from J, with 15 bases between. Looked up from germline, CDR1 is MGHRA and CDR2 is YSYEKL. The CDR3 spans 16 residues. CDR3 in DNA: TGCGCCAGCAGCCAAGACCGGGTCCTTAGGATCTATGGCTACACCTTC. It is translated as CASSQDRVLRIYGYTF.

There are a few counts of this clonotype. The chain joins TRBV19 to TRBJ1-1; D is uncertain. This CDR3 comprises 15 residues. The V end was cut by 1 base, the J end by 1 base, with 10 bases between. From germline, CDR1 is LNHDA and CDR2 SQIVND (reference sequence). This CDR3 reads CASSIGEPANTEAFF. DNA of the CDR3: TGTGCCAGTAGTATAGGGGAACCGGCGAACACTGAAGCTTTCTTT.

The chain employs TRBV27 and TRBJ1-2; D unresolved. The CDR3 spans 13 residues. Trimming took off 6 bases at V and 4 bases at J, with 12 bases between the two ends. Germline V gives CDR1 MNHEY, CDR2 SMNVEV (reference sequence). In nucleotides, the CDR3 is TGTGCCAGCAGCAAAAACCCGCTCTATGGCTACACCTTC. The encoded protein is CASSKNPLYGYTF.

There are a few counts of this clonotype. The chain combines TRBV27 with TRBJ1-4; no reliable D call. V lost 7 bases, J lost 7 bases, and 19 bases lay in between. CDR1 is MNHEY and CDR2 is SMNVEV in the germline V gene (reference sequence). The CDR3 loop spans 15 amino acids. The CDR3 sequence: CASMRGFSVSEKLFF. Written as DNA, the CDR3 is TGTGCCAGCATGAGAGGATTCAGCGTCAGTGAAAAACTGTTTTTT.

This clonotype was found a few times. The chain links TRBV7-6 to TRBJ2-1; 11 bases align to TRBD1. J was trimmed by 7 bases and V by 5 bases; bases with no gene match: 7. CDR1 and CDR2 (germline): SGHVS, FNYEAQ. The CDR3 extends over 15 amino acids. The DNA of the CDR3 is TGTGCCAGCAGCCTGACCGGGACAGGGGGTAATGAGCAGTTCTTC. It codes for CASSLTGTGGNEQFF.

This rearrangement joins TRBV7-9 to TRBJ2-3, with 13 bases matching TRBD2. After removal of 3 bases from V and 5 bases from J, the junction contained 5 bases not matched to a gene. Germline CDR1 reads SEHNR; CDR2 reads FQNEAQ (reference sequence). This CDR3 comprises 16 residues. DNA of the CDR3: TGTGCCAGCAGCTTGGGGACTAGCGGGGTACAAGATACGCAGTATTTT. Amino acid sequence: CASSLGTSGVQDTQYF.